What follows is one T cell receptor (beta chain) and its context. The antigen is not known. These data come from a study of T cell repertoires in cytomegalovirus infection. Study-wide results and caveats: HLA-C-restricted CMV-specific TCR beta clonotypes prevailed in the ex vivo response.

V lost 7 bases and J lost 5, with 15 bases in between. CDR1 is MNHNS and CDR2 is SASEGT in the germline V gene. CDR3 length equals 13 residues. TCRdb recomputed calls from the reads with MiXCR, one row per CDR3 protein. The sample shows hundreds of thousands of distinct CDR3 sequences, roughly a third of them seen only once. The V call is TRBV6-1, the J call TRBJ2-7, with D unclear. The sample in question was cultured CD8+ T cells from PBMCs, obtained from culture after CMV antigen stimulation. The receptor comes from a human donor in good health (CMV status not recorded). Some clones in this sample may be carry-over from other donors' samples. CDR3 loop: CASTTMGSHEQYV. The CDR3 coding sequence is TGTGCCAGCACTACCATGGGCAGCCACGAGCAGTACGTC.